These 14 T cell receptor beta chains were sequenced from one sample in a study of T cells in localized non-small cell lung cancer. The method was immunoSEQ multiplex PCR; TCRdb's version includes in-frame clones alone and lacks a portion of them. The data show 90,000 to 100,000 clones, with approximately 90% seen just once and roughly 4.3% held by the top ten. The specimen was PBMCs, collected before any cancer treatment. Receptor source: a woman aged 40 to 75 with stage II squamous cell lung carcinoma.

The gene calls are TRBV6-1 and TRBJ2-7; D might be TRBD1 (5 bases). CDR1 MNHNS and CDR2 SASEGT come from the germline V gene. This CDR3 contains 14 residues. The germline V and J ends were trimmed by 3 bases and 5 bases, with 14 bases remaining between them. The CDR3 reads CASSEAGGADEQYF. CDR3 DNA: TGTGCCAGCAGTGAGGCAGGTGGGGCGGACGAGCAGTACTTC.

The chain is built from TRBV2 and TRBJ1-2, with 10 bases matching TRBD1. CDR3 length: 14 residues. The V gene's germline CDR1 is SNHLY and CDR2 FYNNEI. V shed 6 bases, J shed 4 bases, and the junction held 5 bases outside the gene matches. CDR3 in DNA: TGTGCCAGCAGGCACCGGACAGGGGGCTATGGCTACACCTTC. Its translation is CASRHRTGGYGYTF.

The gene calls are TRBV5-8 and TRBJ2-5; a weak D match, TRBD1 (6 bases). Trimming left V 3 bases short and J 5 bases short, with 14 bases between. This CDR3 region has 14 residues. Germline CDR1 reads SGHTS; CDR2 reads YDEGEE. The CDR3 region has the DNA TGTGCCAGCAGCTCAGGGGCCCCAGCTGAGACCCAGTACTTC. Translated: CASSSGAPAETQYF. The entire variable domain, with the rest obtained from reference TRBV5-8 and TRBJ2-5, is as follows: EAGVTQSPTHLIKTRGQQATLRCSPISGHTSVYWYQQALGLGLQFLLWYDEGEERNRGNFPPRFSGRQFPNYSSELNVNALELEDSALYLCASSSGAPAETQYFGPGTRLLVL.

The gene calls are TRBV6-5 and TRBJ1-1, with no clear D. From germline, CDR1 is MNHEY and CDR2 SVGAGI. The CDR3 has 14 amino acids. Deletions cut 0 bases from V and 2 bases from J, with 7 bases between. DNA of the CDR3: TGTGCCAGCAGTTACTCGGAACCAAACACTGAAGCTTTCTTT. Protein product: CASSYSEPNTEAFF.

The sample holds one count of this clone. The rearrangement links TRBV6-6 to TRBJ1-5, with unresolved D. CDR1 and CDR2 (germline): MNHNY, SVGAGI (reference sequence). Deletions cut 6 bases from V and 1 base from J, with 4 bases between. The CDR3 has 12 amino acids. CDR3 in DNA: TGTGCCAGCAGGGACAGCAATCAGCCCCAGCATTTT. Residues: CASRDSNQPQHF.

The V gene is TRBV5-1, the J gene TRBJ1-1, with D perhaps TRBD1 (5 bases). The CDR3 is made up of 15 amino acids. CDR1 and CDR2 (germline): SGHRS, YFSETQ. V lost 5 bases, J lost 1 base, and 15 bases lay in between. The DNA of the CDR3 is TGCGCCAGCAGTCGGGACCGGGGGTCGAACACTGAAGCTTTCTTT. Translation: CASSRDRGSNTEAFF.

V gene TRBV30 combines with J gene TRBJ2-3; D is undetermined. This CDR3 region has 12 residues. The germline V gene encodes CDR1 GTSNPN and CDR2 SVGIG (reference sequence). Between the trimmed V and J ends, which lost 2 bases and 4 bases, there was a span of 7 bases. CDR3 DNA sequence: TGTGCCTGGAGTAACCTCGCAGATACGCAGTATTTT. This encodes CAWSNLADTQYF.

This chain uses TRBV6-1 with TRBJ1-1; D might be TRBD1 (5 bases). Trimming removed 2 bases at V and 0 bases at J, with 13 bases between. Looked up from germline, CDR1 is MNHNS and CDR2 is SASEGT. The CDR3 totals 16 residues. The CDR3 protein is CASSEREGRVNTEAFF. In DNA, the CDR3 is TGTGCCAGCAGTGAAAGGGAGGGACGGGTGAACACTGAAGCTTTCTTT.

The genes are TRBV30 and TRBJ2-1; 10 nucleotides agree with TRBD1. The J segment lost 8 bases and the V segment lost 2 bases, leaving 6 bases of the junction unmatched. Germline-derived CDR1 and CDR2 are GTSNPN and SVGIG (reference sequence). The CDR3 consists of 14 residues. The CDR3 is CAWSKGGQGYEQFF. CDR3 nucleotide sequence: TGTGCCTGGAGTAAAGGGGGACAGGGGTATGAGCAGTTCTTC.

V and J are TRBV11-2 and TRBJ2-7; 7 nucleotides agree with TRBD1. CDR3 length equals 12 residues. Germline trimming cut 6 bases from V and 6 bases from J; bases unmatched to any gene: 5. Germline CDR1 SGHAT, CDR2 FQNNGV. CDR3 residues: CASSYRGGEQYF. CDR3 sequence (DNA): TGTGCCAGCAGTTACAGGGGTGGCGAGCAGTACTTC.

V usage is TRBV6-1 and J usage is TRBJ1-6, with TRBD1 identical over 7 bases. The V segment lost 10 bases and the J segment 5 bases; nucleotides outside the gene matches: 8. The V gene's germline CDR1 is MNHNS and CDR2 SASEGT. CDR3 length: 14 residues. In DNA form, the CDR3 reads TGTGCCACCCCCGGGACAGCAAATAATTCACCCCTCCACTTT. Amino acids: CATPGTANNSPLHF.

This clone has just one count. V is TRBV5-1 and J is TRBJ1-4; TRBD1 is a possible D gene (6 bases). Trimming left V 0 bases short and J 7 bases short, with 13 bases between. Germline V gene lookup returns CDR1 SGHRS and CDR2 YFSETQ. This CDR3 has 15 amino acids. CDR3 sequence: CASSLVGGSSEKLFF. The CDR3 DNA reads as TGCGCCAGCAGCTTGGTGGGGGGCTCGAGTGAAAAACTGTTTTTT.

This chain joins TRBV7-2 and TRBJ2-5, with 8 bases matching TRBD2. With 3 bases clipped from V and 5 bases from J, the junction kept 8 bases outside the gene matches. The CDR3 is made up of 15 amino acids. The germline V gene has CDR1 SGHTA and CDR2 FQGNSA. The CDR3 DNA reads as TGTGCCAGCAGCTTCCCCCGGGGGGGCCGGGAGACCCAGTACTTC. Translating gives CASSFPRGGRETQYF.

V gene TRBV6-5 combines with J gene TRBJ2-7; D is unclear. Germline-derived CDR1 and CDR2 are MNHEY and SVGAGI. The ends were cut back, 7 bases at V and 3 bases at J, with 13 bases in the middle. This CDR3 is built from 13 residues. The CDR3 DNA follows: TGTGCCAGCACCCAAAGAACCCTCTACGAGCAGTACTTC. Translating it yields CASTQRTLYEQYF.